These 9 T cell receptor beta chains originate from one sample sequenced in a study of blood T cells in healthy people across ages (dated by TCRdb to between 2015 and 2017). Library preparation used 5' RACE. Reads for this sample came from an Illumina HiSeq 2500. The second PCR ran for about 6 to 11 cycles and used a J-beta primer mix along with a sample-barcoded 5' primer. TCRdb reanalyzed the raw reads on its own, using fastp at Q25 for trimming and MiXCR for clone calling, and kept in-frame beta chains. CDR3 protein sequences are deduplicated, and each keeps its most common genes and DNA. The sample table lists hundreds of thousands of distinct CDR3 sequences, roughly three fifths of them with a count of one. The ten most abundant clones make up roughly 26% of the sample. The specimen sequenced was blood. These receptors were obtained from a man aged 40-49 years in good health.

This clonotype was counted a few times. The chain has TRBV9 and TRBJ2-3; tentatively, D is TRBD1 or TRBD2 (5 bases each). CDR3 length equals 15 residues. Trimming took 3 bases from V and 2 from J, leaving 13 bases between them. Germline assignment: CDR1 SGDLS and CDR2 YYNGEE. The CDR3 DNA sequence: TGTGCCAGCAGCGACCGGGACCTACCCACAGATACGCAGTATTTT. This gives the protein CASSDRDLPTDTQYF.

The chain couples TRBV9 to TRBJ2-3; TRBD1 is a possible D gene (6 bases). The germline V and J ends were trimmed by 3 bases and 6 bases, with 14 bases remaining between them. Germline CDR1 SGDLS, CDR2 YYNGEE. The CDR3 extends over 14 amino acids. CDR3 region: CASSAEDRFDTQYF. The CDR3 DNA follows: TGTGCCAGCAGCGCAGAAGACAGGTTTGATACGCAGTATTTT.

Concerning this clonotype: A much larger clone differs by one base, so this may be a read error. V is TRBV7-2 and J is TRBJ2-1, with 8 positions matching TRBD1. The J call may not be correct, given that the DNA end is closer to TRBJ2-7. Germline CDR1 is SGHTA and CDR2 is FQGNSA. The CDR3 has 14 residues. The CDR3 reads CASSPGTGYNEQYF. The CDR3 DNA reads TGTGCCAGCAGCCCAGGGACAGGATACAATGAGCAGTACTTC.

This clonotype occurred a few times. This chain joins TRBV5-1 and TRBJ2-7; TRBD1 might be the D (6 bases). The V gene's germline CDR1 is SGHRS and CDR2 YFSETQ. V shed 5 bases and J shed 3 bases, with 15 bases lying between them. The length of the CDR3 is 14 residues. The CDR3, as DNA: TGCGCCAGCAGTGGGTCGCAGGGGTACTACGAGCAGTACTTC. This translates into CASSGSQGYYEQYF. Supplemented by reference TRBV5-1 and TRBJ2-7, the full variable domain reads KAGVTQTPRYLIKTRGQQVTLSCSPISGHRSVSWYQQTPGQGLQFLFEYFSETQRNKGNFPGRFSGRQFSNSRSEMNVSTLELGDSALYLCASSGSQGYYEQYFGPGTRLTVT.

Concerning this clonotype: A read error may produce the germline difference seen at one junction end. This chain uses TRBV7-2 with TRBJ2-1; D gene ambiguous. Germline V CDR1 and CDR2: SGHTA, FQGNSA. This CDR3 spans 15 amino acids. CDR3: CASNLEKSLYNEQFF. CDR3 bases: TGTGCCAGCAACTTAGAAAAATCTCTCTACAATGAGCAGTTCTTC. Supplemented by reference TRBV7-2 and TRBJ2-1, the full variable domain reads GAGVSQSPSNKVTEKGKDVELRCDPISGHTALYWYRQSLGQGLEFLIYFQGNSAPDKSGLPSDRFSAERTGGSVSTLTIQRTQQEDSAVYLCASNLEKSLYNEQFFGPGTRLTVL.

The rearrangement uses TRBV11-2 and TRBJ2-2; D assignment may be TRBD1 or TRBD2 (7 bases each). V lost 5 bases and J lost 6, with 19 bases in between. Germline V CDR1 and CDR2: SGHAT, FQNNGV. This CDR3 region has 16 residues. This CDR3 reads CASSPQGGALAGELFF. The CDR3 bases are TGTGCCAGCAGCCCCCAGGGGGGGGCTCTCGCCGGGGAGCTGTTTTTT.

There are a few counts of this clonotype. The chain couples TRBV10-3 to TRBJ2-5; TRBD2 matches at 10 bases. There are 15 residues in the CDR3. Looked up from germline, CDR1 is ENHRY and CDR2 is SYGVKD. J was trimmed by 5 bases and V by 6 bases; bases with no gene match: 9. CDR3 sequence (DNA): TGTGCCATCAGGGACACTAGCGGGGCTAGGGAGACCCAGTACTTC. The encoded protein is CAIRDTSGARETQYF.

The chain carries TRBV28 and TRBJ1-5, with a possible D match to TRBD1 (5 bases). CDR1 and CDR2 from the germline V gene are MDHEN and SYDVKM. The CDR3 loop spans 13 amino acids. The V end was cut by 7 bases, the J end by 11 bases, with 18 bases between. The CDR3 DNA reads TGTGCCAGCACCCTCCAGGGCGTAAAATCCCAGCATTTT. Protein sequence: CASTLQGVKSQHF.

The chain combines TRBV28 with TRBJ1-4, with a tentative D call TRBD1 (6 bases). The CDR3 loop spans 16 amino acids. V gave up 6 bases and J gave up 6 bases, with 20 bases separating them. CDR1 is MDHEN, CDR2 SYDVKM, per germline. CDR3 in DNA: TGTGCCAGCAGCCTACGGAATACAGGGAGGGATGAAAAACTGTTTTTT. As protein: CASSLRNTGRDEKLFF.